This paragraph covers one T cell receptor (beta chain) sequence. No antigen is known for it. Sequencing used immunoSEQ multiplex PCR; TCRdb keeps in-frame clones, though not all of them. Here the sample spans roughly 130,000 clones, around 95% being singletons. Resections were taken during corrective heart surgery, and the thymus tissue came from these. Corrective surgery for congenital heart defects was being performed on the healthy Finnish infants who were the donors. The sample originates from a study of human thymus T cells. General study points: Thymic and blood repertoires appeared to carry a bias in their V and J gene usage. Thymic repertoires from unrelated individuals overlapped highly, related research reported.

The CDR3 length is 17 residues. Germline assignment: CDR1 LGHNA and CDR2 YNFKEQ. J lost 5 bases, V lost 4 bases, and 14 bases had no gene match. The sample taken for sequencing was thymus tissue. V usage is TRBV4-2 and J usage is TRBJ2-4; TRBD1 aligns across 7 bases. This sequence originates from a boy under two years old with a congenital heart defect but otherwise immunologically healthy. The CDR3 DNA sequence: TGTGCCAGCAGCCTCCTGGGCAACAGGGGAAAGGAAAACATTCAGTACTTC. Protein sequence: CASSLLGNRGKENIQYF.